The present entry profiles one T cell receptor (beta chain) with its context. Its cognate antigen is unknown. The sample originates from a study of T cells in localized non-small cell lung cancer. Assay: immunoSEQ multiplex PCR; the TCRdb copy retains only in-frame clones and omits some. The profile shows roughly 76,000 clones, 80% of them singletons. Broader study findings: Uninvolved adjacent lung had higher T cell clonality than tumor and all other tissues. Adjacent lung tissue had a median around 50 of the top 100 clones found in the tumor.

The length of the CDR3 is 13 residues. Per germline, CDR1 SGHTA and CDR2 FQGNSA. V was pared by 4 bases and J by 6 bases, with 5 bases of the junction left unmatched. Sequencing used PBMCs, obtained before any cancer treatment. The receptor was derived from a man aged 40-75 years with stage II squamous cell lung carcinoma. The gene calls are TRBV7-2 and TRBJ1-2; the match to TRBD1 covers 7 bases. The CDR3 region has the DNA TGTGCCAGCAGCTCACAGGGGCTTAATGGCTACACCTTC. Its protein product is CASSSQGLNGYTF.